This entry lists 11 T cell receptor beta chains sequenced from one sample in a study of regulatory T cells in long-lasting Graves disease. Construction of TCR beta libraries relied on iRepertoire HTBI primers and on Arm-PCR targeting CDR3 regions. MiXCR was run by TCRdb on the multiplex PCR reads, yielding one entry per CDR3 protein. The sample lists fewer than 350,000 distinct CDR3 sequences, approximately 20% occurring once. Regarding time point: newly diagnosed GD, antithyroid drugs for less than 3 months. With RNA extracted from PBMCs as input, the TCR library was made. The starting material was peripheral blood mononuclear cells (PBMCs), obtained at new diagnosis, from a patient treated with antithyroid drugs. The receptors were gathered from a female donor with Graves disease.

The gene calls are TRBV19 and TRBJ2-1; D unclear. This CDR3 is 13 amino acids long. Trimming pared 3 bases from V and 8 bases from J, leaving 11 bases between. The V gene's germline CDR1 is LNHDA and CDR2 SQIVND (reference sequence). The CDR3 coding sequence is TGTGCCAGTAGTATGGACCTGGCGGATGAGCAGTTCTTC. It encodes CASSMDLADEQFF. The full variable domain, completed using reference TRBV19 and TRBJ2-1, is DGGITQSPKYLFRKEGQNVTLSCEQNLNHDAMYWYRQDPGQGLRLIYYSQIVNDFQKGDIAEGYSVSREKKESFPLTVTSAQKNPTAFYLCASSMDLADEQFFGPGTRLTVL.

In its sample, this clonotype was seen many times. V gene TRBV24-1 combines with J gene TRBJ2-3; D tentatively reads TRBD1 or TRBD2 (5 bases each). With 0 bases removed from V and 7 bases from J, the gap between germline ends came to 13 bases. The CDR3 consists of 15 residues. Germline-derived CDR1 and CDR2 are KGHDR and SFDVKD. CDR3 sequence: CATSDLWGSRNTQYF. The CDR3 DNA sequence: TGTGCCACCAGTGATTTGTGGGGGAGTAGGAATACGCAGTATTTT.

The chain links TRBV6-1 to TRBJ2-5; TRBD2 agrees at 8 bases. The CDR3 loop spans 15 amino acids. Germline V CDR1 and CDR2: MNHNS, SASEGT. J gave up 4 bases and V 6 bases, and 10 bases lay outside the gene matches. For the CDR3, the DNA is TGTGCCAGCAGCCGGTTCGGGGGGGACCGAGAGACCCAGTACTTC. It specifies CASSRFGGDRETQYF.

Only a few counts were recorded for this clonotype. V gene TRBV6-2 or TRBV6-3 combines with J gene TRBJ2-1; 9 positions match TRBD2. Germline V lookup: CDR1 MNHEY, CDR2 SVGEGT. The CDR3 is made up of 18 amino acids. V was clipped by 5 bases and J by 4 bases; unmatched bases: 15. Written as DNA, the CDR3 is TGTGCCAGCAGTGAAGGGTGGGGGACTAGCCTCTTTTACAATGAGCAGTTCTTC. It codes for CASSEGWGTSLFYNEQFF.

This clonotype came up a few times. The gene calls are TRBV27 and TRBJ1-1, with D possibly matching TRBD1 (5 bases). This CDR3 has 14 amino acids. CDR1 MNHEY and CDR2 SMNVEV come from the germline V gene (reference sequence). V was shortened by 1 base and J by 4 bases, with 10 bases between the two germline ends. The CDR3 sequence is CASSLLPRATEAFF. The CDR3, as DNA: TGTGCCAGCAGTTTATTACCCAGGGCCACTGAAGCTTTCTTT.

To note about this clonotype: This may be a read error, as it is one base from a much larger clone. The chain links TRBV5-1 to TRBJ1-1, with unresolved D. Germline values: CDR1 SGHRS, CDR2 YFSETQ. This CDR3 spans 13 amino acids. This chain's CDR3 is CASSLDTETEALF. Written as DNA, the CDR3 is TGCGCCAGCAGCTTAGACACGGAGACTGAAGCTTTGTTT.

This clonotype was counted at least ten times. The CDR3 DNA is TGTGCCATCAGTGACAAGGGCCTGAACACTGAAGCTTTCTTT. Its translation is CAISDKGLNTEAFF. V usage is TRBV10-3 and J usage is TRBJ1-1; D unresolved. V shed 3 bases and J shed 0 bases, with 8 bases lying between them. The germline CDR1 and CDR2 sequences are ENHRY and SYGVKD. The CDR3 totals 14 residues.

On this clonotype: A single base separates this from a much larger clone, so it may be a read error. J is TRBJ2-7 and V is TRBV2; maybe TRBD2 (6 bases). CDR3 size: 16 residues. Germline CDR1 SNHLY, CDR2 FYNNEI. The CDR3 nucleotides read TGTGCCAGCAGTTTAGGTCCTGGGGGGACCAGCTACAAGCAGTACTTC. Protein: CASSLGPGGTSYKQYF. Together with reference TRBV2 and TRBJ2-7, the CDR3 gives the full variable domain: EPEVTQTPSHQVTQMGQEVILRCVPISNHLYFYWYRQILGQKVEFLVSFYNNEISEKSEIFDDQFSVERPDGSNFTLKIRSTKLEDSAMYFCASSLGPGGTSYKQYFGPGTRLTVT.

This chain uses TRBV3-1 with TRBJ2-2, with 9 bases matching TRBD2. CDR3 length: 17 amino acids. With V trimmed by 1 base and J by 1 base, 4 bases remained unmatched. The germline V gene has CDR1 LGHDT and CDR2 YNNKEL (reference sequence). CDR3: CASSQGLAGLNTGELFF. CDR3 sequence (DNA): TGTGCCAGCAGCCAAGGGCTAGCGGGATTGAACACCGGGGAGCTGTTTTTT. Looking up the rest from reference TRBV3-1 and TRBJ2-2 gives the full variable domain: DTAVSQTPKYLVTQMGNDKSIKCEQNLGHDTMYWYKQDSKKFLKIMFSYNNKELIINETVPNRFSPKSPDKAHLNLHINSLELGDSAVYFCASSQGLAGLNTGELFFGEGSRLTVL.

A few counts support this clonotype. The V and J genes are TRBV29-1 and TRBJ1-2; D possibly corresponds to TRBD1 (5 bases). There are 9 residues in the CDR3. V was trimmed by 7 bases and J by 6 bases, leaving 6 bases between them. Germline loops: CDR1 SQVTM, CDR2 ANQGSEA. The CDR3 bases are TGCAGCGCGGGGGATGGCTACACCTTC. Translated: CSAGDGYTF.

This clonotype was recorded many times. The rearrangement links TRBV3-1 to TRBJ1-3; a weak D match, TRBD1 (6 bases). The CDR3 is 17 residues long. Germline assignment: CDR1 LGHDT and CDR2 YNNKEL (reference sequence). V shed 1 base and J shed 2 bases, with 15 bases lying between them. Here the CDR3 DNA reads TGTGCCAGCAGCCAAGTAACTCGGAACAGGGCTGGAAACACCATATATTTT. Protein product: CASSQVTRNRAGNTIYF.